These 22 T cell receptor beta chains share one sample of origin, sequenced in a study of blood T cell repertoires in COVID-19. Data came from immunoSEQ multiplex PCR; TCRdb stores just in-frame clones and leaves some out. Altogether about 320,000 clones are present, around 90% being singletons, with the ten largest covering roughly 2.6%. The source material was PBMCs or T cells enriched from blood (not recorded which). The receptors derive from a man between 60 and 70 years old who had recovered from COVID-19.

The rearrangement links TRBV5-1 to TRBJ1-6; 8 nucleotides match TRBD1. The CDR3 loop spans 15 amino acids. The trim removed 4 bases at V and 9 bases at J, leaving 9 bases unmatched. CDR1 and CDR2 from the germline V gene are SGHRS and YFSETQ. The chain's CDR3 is CASSPRQGSSSPLHF. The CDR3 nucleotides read TGCGCCAGCAGCCCTAGACAGGGGAGTAGTTCACCCCTCCACTTT.

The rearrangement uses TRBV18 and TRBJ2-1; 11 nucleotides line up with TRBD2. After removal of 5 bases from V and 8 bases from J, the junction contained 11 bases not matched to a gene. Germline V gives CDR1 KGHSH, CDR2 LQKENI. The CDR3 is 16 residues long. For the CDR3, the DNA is TGTGCCAGCTCATCCTTCACTAGCGGGAGTTGGTATGAGCAGTTCTTC. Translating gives CASSSFTSGSWYEQFF.

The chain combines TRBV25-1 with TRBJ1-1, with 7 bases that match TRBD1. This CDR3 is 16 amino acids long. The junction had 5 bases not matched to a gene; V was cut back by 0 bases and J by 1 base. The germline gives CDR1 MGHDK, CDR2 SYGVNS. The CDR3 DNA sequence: TGTGCCAGCAGTGAATATGAGGGGGCTAGGAACACTGAAGCTTTCTTT. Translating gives CASSEYEGARNTEAFF.

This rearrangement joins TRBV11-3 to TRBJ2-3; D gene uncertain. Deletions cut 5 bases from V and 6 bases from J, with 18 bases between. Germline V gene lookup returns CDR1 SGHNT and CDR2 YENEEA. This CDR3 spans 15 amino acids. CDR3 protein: CASSRLRRRWDTQYF. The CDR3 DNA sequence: TGTGCCAGCAGCCGATTGAGGCGAAGGTGGGATACGCAGTATTTT. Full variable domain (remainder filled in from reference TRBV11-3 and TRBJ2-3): EAGVVQSPRYKIIEKKQPVAFWCNPISGHNTLYWYLQNLGQGPELLIRYENEEAVDDSQLPKDRFSAERLKGVDSTLKIQPAELGDSAVYLCASSRLRRRWDTQYFGPGTRLTVL.

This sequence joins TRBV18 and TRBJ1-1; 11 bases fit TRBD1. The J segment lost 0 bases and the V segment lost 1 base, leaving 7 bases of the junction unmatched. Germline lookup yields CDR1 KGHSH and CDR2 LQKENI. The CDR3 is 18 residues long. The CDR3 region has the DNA TGTGCCAGCTCACCACTTACATGGACAGGGGGCTTGAACACTGAAGCTTTCTTT. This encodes CASSPLTWTGGLNTEAFF.

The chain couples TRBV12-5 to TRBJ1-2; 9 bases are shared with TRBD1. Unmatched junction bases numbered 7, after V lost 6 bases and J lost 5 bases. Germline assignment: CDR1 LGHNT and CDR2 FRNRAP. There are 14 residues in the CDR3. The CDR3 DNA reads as TGTGCTAGTGGACCCGGGACAGGGATTTATGGCTACACCTTC. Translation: CASGPGTGIYGYTF.

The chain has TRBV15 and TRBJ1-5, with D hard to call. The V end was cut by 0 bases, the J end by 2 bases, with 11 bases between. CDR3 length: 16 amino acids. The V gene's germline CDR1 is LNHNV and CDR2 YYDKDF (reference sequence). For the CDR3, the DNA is TGTGCCACCAGCAGAGATTTCGGTTCGGGCAATCAGCCCCAGCATTTT. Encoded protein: CATSRDFGSGNQPQHF.

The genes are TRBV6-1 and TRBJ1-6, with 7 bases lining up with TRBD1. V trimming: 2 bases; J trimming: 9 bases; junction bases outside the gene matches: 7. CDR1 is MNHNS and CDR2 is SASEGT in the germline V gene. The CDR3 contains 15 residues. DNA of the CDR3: TGTGCCAGCAGTGAATTTCGAGACAGGGTTTCACCCCTCCACTTT. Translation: CASSEFRDRVSPLHF.

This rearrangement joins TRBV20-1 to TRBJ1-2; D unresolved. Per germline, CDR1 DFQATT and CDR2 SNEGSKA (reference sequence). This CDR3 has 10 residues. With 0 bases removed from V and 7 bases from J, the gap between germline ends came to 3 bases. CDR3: CSARDGGYTF. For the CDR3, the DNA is TGCAGTGCTAGAGACGGTGGCTACACCTTC.

In DNA, the CDR3 is TGTGCCTGGAGTAGAGGACAGTTAGATCAGCCCCAGCATTTT. Its protein is CAWSRGQLDQPQHF. The rearrangement joins TRBV30 to TRBJ1-5; weak D call: TRBD1 (6 bases). Germline V gene lookup returns CDR1 GTSNPN and CDR2 SVGIG (reference sequence). Trimming stripped 2 bases from V and 5 bases from J, with 13 bases between. The CDR3 covers 14 residues.

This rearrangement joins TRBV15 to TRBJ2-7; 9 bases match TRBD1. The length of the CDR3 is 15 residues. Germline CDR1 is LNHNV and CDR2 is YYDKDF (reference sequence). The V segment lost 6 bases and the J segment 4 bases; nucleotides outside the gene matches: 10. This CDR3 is CATSLLGQGLYEQYF. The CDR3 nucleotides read TGTGCCACCAGTCTCTTAGGACAGGGGCTGTACGAGCAGTACTTC.

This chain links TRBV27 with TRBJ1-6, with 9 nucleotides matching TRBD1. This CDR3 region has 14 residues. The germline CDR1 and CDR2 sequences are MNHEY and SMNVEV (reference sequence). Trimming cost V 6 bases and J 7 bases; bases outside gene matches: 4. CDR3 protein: CASSWDRVNSPLHF. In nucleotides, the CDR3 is TGTGCCAGCAGCTGGGACAGGGTAAATTCACCCCTCCACTTT.

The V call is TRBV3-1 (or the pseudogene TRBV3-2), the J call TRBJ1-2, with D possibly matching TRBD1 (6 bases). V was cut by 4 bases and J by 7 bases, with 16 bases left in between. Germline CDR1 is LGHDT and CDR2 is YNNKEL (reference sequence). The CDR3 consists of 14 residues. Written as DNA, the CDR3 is TGTGCCAGCAGCCCCTTACAGGGACGGGCTGGCTACACCTTC. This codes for CASSPLQGRAGYTF.

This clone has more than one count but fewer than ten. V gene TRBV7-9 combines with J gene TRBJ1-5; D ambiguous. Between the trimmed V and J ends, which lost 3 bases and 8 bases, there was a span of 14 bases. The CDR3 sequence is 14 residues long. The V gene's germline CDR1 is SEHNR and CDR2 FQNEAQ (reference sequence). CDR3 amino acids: CASSFHRPSEPQHF. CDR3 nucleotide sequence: TGTGCCAGCAGCTTCCATCGTCCGTCGGAGCCCCAGCATTTT.

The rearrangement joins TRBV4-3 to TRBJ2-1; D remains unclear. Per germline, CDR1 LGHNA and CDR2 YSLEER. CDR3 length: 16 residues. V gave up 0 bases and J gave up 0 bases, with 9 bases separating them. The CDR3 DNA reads TGCGCCAGCAGCCAAGAGGCGGCCAGCTCCTACAATGAGCAGTTCTTC. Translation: CASSQEAASSYNEQFF.

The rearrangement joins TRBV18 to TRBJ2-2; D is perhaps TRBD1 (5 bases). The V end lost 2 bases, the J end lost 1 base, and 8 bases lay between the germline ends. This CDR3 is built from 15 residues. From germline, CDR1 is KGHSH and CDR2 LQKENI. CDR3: CASSPLGENTGELFF. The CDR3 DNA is TGTGCCAGCTCACCATTAGGGGAGAACACCGGGGAGCTGTTTTTT. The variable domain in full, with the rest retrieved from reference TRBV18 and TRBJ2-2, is NAGVMQNPRHLVRRRGQEARLRCSPMKGHSHVYWYRQLPEEGLKFMVYLQKENIIDESGMPKERFSAEFPKEGPSILRIQQVVRGDSAAYFCASSPLGENTGELFFGEGSRLTVL.

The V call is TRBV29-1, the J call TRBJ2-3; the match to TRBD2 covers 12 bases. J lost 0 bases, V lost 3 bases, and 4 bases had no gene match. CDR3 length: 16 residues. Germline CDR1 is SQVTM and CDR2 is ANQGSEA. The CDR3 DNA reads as TGCAGCGTTGACGGGACTAGCGGGTACAGCACAGATACGCAGTATTTT. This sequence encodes CSVDGTSGYSTDTQYF.

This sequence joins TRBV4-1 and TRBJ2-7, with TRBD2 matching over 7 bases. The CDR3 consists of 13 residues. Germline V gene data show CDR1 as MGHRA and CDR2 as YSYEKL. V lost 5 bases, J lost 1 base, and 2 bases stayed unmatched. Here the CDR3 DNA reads TGCGCCAGCAGCGTGCGGGAGTCCTACGAGCAGTACTTC. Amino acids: CASSVRESYEQYF.

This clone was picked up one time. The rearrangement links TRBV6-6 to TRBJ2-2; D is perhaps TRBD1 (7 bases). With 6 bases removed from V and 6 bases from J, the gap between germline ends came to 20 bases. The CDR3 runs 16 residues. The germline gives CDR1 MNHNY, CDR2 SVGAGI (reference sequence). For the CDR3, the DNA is TGTGCCAGCAGCCTCCCACGGCAGGGGGAGGCCGGGGAGCTGTTTTTT. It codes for CASSLPRQGEAGELFF.

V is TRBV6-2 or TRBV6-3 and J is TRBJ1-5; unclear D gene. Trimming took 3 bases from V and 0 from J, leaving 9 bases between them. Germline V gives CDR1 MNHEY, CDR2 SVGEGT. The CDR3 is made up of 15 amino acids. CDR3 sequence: CASSYVSRSNQPQHF. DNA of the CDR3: TGTGCCAGCAGTTATGTCAGTCGTAGCAATCAGCCCCAGCATTTT.

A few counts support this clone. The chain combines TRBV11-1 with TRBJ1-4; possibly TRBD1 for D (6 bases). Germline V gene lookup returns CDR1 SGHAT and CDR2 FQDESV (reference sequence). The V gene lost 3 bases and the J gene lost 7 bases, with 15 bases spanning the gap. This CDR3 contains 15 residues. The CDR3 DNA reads TGTGCCAGCAGCTTGTCCGGGACACCTTTTGAAAAACTGTTTTTT. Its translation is CASSLSGTPFEKLFF. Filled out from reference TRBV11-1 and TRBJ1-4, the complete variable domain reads EAEVAQSPRYKITEKSQAVAFWCDPISGHATLYWYRQILGQGPELLVQFQDESVVDDSQLPKDRFSAERLKGVDSTLKIQPAELGDSAMYLCASSLSGTPFEKLFFGSGTQLSVL.

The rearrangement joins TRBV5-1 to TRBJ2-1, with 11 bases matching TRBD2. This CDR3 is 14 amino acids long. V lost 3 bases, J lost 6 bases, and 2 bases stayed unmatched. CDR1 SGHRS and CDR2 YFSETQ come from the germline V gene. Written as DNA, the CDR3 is TGCGCCAGCAGCTACGGGACTAGCGGCAATGAGCAGTTCTTC. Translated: CASSYGTSGNEQFF.